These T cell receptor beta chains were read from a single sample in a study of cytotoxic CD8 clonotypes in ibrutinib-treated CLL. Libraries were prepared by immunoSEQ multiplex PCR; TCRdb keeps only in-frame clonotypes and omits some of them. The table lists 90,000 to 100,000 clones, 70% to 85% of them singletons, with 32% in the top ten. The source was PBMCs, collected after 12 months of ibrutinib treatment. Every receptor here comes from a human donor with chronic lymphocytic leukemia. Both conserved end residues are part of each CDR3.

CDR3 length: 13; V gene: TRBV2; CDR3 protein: CASSGQGTDTQYF
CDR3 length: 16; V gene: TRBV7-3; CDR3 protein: CASSVSGGQPVETQYF
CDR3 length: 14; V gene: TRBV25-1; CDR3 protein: CASRKQGAGNTIYF
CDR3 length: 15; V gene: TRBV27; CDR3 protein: CASRSPGAGSYEQYF
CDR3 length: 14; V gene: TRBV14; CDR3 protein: CASSQDGAAGELFF
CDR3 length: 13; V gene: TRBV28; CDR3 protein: CASRPGTKDGYTF
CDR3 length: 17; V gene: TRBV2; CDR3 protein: CATSRTGSNSGANVLTF
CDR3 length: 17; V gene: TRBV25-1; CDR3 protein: CASSDPGTGGNLGEQYF
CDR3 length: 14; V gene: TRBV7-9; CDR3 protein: CASSLAGGHGELFF
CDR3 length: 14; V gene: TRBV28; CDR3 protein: CASKTNRGQTEAFF
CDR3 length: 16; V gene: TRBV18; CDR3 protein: CASSPPGQGAGQPQHF
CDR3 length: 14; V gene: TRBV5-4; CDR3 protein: CASSQGVKQDEQYF
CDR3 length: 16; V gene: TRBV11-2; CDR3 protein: CASSLDLAGGYNEQFF
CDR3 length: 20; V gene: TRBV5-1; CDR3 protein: CASSRDPPGLQPWGKNIQYF
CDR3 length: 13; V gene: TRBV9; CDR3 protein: CASSPLATGELFF
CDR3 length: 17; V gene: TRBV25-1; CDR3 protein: CATTGEGGNFQLKTQYF
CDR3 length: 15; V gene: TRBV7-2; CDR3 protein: CASSPHRGGTGELFF
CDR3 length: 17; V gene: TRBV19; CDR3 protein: CASSIGRAGYSNQPQHF
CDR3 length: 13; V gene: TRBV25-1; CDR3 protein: CASLEIQDTEAFF
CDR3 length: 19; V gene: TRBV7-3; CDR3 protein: CASSRKTSSLAGAYNEQFF
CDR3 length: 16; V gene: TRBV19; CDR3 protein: CASSDPGIPHNYGYTF
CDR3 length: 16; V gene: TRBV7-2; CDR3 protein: CASRRGGTGSLETQYF
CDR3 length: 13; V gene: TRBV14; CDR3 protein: CASSQAWTDTQYF
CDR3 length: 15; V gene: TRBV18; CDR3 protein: CASSIGTGSIDEQYF
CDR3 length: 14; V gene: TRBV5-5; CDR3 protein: CASSSSLDNSPLHF
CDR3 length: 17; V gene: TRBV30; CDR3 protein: CAWSVPNRGPSTGELFF
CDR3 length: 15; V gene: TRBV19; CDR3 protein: CATTSGGDDTDTQYF
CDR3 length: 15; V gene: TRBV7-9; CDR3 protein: CASRLDKSSGNTIYF
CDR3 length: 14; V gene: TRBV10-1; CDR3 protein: CASSARQGSTEAFF
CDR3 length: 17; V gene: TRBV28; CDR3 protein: CASSSGAGTVSGNTIYF
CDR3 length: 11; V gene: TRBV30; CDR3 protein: CAWRGSYGYTF
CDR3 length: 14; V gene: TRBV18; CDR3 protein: CASSPNSGGAEQYF
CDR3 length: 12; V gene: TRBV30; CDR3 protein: CAWTSTSYEQYF
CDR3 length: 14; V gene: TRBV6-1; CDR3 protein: CASSTGGTGNTIYF
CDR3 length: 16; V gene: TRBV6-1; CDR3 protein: CASSEGPIGSFGEQYF
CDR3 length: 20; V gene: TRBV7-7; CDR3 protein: CASSPRVLGQGDSGANVLTF
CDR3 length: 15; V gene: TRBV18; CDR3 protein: CASSPSDSPNTEAFF
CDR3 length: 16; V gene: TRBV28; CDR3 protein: CASSSTPGQIGEKLFF
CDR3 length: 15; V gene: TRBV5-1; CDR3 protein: CASSLAAGDTGELFF
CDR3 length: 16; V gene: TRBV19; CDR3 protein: CASGGLAGGFNNEQFF
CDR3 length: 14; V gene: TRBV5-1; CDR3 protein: CASSLEGSGNTIYF
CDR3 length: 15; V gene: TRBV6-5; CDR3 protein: CASSPYPTGRSGYTF
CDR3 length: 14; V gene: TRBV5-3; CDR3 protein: CARRPGQGAVRKYF
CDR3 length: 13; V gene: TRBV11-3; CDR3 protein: CASSSSSKDTQYF